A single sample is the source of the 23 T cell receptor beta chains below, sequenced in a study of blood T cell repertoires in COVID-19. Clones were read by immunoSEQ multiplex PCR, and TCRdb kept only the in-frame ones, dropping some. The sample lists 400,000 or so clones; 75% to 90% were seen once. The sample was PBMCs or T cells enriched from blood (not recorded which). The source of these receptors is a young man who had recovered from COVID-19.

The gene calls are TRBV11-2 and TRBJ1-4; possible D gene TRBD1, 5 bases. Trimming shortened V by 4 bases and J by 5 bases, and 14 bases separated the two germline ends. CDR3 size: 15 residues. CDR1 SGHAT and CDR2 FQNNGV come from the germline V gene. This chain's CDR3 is CASSWTQTLNEKLFF. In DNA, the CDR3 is TGTGCCAGCAGCTGGACACAAACCCTGAATGAAAAACTGTTTTTT.

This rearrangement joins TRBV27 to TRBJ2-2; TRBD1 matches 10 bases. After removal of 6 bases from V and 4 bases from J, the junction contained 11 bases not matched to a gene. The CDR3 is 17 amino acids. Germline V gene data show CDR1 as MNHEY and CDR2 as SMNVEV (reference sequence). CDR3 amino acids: CASRLSPGTGATGELFF. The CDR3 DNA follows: TGTGCCAGCAGACTATCGCCCGGGACAGGGGCCACCGGGGAGCTGTTTTTT.

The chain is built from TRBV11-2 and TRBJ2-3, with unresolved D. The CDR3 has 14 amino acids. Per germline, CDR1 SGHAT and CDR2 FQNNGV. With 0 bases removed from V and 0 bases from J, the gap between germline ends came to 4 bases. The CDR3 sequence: CASSLDRSTDTQYF. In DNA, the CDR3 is TGTGCCAGCAGCTTAGACAGGAGCACAGATACGCAGTATTTT.

The CDR3 region has the DNA TGTGCCTGGAGTTCCACCGGGACAGGCTATGGCTACACCTTC. Encoded protein: CAWSSTGTGYGYTF. The rearrangement joins TRBV30 to TRBJ1-2; 8 bases map to TRBD1. The length of the CDR3 is 14 residues. Germline trimming cut 2 bases from V and 4 bases from J; bases unmatched to any gene: 6. CDR1 is GTSNPN, CDR2 SVGIG, per germline (reference sequence).

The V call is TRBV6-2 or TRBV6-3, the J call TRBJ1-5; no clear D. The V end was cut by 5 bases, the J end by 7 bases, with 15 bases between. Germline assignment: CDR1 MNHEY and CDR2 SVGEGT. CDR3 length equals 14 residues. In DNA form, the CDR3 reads TGTGCCAGCAGTAACAGTGTGGGCAGGCAGCCCCAGCATTTT. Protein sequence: CASSNSVGRQPQHF.

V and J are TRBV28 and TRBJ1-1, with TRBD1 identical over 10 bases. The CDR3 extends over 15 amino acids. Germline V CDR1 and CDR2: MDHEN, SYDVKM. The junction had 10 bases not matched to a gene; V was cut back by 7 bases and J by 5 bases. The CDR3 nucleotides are TGTGCCAGCATCACGAGACAGGGGGCAGCGACTGAAGCTTTCTTT. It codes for CASITRQGAATEAFF. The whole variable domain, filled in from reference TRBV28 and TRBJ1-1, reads DVKVTQSSRYLVKRTGEKVFLECVQDMDHENMFWYRQDPGLGLRLIYFSYDVKMKEKGDIPEGYSVSREKKERFSLILESASTNQTSMYLCASITRQGAATEAFFGQGTRLTVV.

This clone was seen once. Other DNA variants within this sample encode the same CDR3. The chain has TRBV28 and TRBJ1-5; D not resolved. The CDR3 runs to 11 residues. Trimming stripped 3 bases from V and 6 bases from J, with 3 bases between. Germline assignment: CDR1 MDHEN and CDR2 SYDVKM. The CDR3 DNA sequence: TGTGCCAGCAGTTTTCGTCAGCCCCAGCATTTT. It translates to CASSFRQPQHF.

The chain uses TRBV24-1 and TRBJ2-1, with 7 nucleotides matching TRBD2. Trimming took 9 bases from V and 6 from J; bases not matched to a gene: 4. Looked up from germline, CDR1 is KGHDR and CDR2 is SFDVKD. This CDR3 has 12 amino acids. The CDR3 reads CATGSGGNEQFF. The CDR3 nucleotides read TGTGCCACCGGTTCGGGAGGCAATGAGCAGTTCTTC.

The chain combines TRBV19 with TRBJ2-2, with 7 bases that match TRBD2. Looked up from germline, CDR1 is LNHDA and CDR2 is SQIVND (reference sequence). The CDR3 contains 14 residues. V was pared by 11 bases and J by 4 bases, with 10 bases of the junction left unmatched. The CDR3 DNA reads TGTGCCGCCTGTAGCGGGCGCCCCACCGGGGAGCTGTTTTTT. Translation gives CAACSGRPTGELFF. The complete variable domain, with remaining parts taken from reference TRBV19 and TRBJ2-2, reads DGGITQSPKYLFRKEGQNVTLSCEQNLNHDAMYWYRQDPGQGLRLIYYSQIVNDFQKGDIAEGYSVSREKKESFPLTVTSAQKNPTAFYLCAACSGRPTGELFFGEGSRLTVL.

The CDR3 sequence is CASSLGLAMGYTF. The CDR3 nucleotides read TGTGCCAGCAGCTTAGGTCTAGCTATGGGCTACACCTTC. The chain joins TRBV7-9 to TRBJ1-2; no definite D call. V was trimmed by 1 base and J by 8 bases, leaving 11 bases between them. This CDR3 comprises 13 residues. Per the germline V gene, CDR1 is SEHNR and CDR2 is FQNEAQ (reference sequence). Drawing the rest from reference TRBV7-9 and TRBJ1-2, the complete variable domain is DTGVSQNPRHKITKRGQNVTFRCDPISEHNRLYWYRQTLGQGPEFLTYFQNEAQLEKSRLLSDRFSAERPKGSFSTLEIQRTEQGDSAMYLCASSLGLAMGYTFGSGTRLTVV.

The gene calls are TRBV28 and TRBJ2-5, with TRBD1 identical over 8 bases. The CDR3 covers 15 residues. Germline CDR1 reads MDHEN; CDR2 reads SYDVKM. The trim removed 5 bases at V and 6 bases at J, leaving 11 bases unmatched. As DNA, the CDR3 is TGTGCCAGCAGTGTAGGACAGGGAAAGTTAAAGACCCAGTACTTC. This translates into CASSVGQGKLKTQYF.

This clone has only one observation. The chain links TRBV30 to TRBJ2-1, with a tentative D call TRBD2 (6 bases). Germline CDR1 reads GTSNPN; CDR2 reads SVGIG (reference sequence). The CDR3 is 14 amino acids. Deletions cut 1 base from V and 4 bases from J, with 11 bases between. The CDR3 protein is CAWSGGENYNEQFF. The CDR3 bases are TGTGCCTGGAGTGGGGGGGAAAATTACAATGAGCAGTTCTTC.

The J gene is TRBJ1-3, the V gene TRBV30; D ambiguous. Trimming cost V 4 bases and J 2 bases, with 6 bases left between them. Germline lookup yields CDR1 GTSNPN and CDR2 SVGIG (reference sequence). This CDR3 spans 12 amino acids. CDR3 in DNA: TGTGCCTGGACCCTAGCTGGAAACACCATATATTTT. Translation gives CAWTLAGNTIYF.

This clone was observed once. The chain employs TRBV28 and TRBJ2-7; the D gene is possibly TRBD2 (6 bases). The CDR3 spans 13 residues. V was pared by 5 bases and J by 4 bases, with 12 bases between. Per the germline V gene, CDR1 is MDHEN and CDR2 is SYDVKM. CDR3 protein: CASSPTGTYEQYF. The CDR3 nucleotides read TGTGCCAGCAGTCCCACCGGGACTTACGAGCAGTACTTC.

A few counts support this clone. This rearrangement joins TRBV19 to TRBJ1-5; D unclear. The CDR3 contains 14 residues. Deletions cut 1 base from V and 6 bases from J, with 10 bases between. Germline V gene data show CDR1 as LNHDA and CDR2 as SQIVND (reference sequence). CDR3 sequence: CASSIGPTGQPQHF. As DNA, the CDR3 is TGTGCCAGTAGTATAGGCCCGACGGGTCAGCCCCAGCATTTT.

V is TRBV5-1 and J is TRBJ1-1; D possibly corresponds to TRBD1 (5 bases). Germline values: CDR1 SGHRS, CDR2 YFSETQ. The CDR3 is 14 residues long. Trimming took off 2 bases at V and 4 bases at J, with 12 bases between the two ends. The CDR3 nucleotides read TGCGCCAGCAGCTTCCATGCAGGGCCCACTGAAGCTTTCTTT. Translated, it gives CASSFHAGPTEAFF.

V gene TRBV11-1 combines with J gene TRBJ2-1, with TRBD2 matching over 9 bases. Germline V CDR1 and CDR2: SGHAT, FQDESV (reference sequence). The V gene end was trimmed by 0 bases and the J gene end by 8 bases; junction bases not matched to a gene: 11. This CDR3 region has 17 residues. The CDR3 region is CASSLAYLREGGHEQFF. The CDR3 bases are TGTGCCAGCAGCTTAGCGTATCTGCGGGAGGGTGGCCATGAGCAGTTCTTC.

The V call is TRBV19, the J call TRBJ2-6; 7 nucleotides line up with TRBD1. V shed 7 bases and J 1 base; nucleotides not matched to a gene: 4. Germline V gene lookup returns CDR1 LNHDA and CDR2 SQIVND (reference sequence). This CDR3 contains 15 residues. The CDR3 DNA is TGTGCCAGTACCCTGACAGGGTCTGGGGCCAACGTCCTGACTTTC. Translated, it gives CASTLTGSGANVLTF.

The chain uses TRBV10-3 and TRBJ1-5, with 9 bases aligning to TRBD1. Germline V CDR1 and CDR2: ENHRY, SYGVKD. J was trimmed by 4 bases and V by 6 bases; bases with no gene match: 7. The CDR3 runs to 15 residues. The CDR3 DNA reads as TGTGCCATCAGGGGGACAGGGATTGGGAATCAGCCCCAGCATTTT. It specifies CAIRGTGIGNQPQHF.

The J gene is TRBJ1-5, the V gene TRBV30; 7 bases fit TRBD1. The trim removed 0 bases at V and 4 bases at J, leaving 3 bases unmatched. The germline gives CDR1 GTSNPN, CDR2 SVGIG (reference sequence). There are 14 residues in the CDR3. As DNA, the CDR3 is TGTGCCTGGAGTGTAGACAGGGAAAATCAGCCCCAGCATTTT. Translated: CAWSVDRENQPQHF.

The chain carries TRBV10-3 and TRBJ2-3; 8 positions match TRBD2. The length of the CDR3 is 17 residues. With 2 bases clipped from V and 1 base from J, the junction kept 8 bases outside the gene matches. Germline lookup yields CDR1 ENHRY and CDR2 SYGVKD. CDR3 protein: CAISEPVSAGGTDTQYF. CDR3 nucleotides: TGTGCCATCAGTGAGCCCGTCTCAGCGGGGGGCACAGATACGCAGTATTTT.

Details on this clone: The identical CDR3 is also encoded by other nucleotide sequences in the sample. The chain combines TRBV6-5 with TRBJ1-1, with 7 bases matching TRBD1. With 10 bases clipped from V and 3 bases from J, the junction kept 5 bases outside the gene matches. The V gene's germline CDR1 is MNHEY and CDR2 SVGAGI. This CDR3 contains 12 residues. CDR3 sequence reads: CAIDRVYTEAFF. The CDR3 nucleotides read TGTGCCATCGACAGGGTCTACACTGAAGCTTTCTTT.

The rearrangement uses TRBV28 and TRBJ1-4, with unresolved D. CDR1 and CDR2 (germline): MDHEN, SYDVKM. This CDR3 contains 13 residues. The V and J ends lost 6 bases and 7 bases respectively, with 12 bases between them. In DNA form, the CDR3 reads TGTGCCAGCAGAAACGGGGATCTTGAAAAACTGTTTTTT. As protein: CASRNGDLEKLFF. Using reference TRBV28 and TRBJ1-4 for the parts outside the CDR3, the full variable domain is DVKVTQSSRYLVKRTGEKVFLECVQDMDHENMFWYRQDPGLGLRLIYFSYDVKMKEKGDIPEGYSVSREKKERFSLILESASTNQTSMYLCASRNGDLEKLFFGSGTQLSVL.